The 27 T cell receptor beta chains listed next were all sequenced from one sample in a study of cytomegalovirus exposure and HLA in healthy donors. In the PCR, 60 Vbeta and 13 Jbeta primers were used. The assay was immunoSEQ multiplex PCR, and TCRdb's table has in-frame clones only and misses some. The data contain 100,000 to 150,000 clones, about 80% of them singletons. The sample was PBMCs. The receptors here all came from a young man in good health and CMV-seronegative.

The rearrangement links TRBV27 to TRBJ1-2, with D tentatively TRBD1 (6 bases). V was pared by 6 bases and J by 7 bases, with 15 bases between. The CDR3 totals 13 residues. Germline V CDR1 and CDR2: MNHEY, SMNVEV (reference sequence). CDR3 nucleotides: TGTGCCAGCAGACCCTTCCGAGGGGGTGGCTACACCTTC. As protein: CASRPFRGGGYTF.

The rearrangement uses TRBV18 and TRBJ2-3; 12 bases are a match to TRBD1. The CDR3 runs 15 residues. CDR1 is KGHSH, CDR2 LQKENI, per germline. V lost 5 bases and J lost 3; bases outside the gene matches: 3. DNA for the CDR3: TGTGCCAGCTCAGCGGGACAGGGGGCTACAGATACGCAGTATTTT. Encoded protein: CASSAGQGATDTQYF.

A few counts support this clone. The V gene is TRBV19, the J gene TRBJ1-1, with 8 bases lining up with TRBD1. CDR1 and CDR2 from the germline V gene are LNHDA and SQIVND (reference sequence). This CDR3 has 17 residues. V trimming: 4 bases; J trimming: 3 bases; junction bases outside the gene matches: 13. This chain's CDR3 is CASSTRTALTGDTEAFF. The CDR3 nucleotides are TGTGCCAGTAGTACCCGGACAGCCTTGACAGGGGACACTGAAGCTTTCTTT.

This chain uses TRBV5-6 with TRBJ2-3, with 8 bases identical to TRBD1. After removal of 2 bases from V and 6 bases from J, the junction contained 5 bases not matched to a gene. CDR1 is SGHDT and CDR2 is YYEEEE in the germline V gene. The CDR3 contains 14 residues. CDR3 amino acids: CASSFLTGVDTQYF. CDR3 sequence (DNA): TGTGCCAGCAGCTTTCTGACAGGGGTGGATACGCAGTATTTT.

The chain couples TRBV6-6 to TRBJ2-5; the match to TRBD1 covers 9 bases. The tail of the sequence fits TRBJ2-7 better, so the J call may be wrong. This CDR3 is built from 14 residues. CDR1 is MNHNY and CDR2 is SVGAGI in the germline V gene (reference sequence). The CDR3 DNA reads TGTGCCAGCAGCCTCGGACAGGGGAAATACGAGCAGTACTTC. It yields the protein CASSLGQGKYEQYF.

This sequence joins TRBV18 and TRBJ1-1; D gene unclear. This CDR3 region has 14 residues. The germline V gene encodes CDR1 KGHSH and CDR2 LQKENI. Trimming removed 0 bases at V and 0 bases at J, with 5 bases between. As DNA, the CDR3 is TGTGCCAGCTCACCACCAGGAGTGAACACTGAAGCTTTCTTT. Translated, it gives CASSPPGVNTEAFF.

The gene calls are TRBV23-1 and TRBJ1-1, with a weak D call TRBD1 (5 bases). TRBV23-1 is labeled an ORF, and its function is uncertain. Trimming took off 2 bases at V and 4 bases at J, with 8 bases between the two ends. This CDR3 is built from 13 residues. CDR3 sequence reads: CASSQMGGTEAFF. As DNA, the CDR3 is TGCGCCAGCAGTCAAATGGGGGGCACTGAAGCTTTCTTT.

This clone has more than one count but fewer than ten. The chain couples TRBV5-8 to TRBJ1-5; tentatively, D is TRBD1 (6 bases). Between the trimmed V and J ends, which lost 0 bases and 4 bases, there was a span of 8 bases. The CDR3 runs 14 residues. Germline CDR1 and CDR2: SGHTS and YDEGEE. CDR3 DNA: TGTGCCAGCAGCTTGGGGACAGCTAATCAGCCCCAGCATTTT. It yields the protein CASSLGTANQPQHF.

The chain uses TRBV4-1 and TRBJ1-1; 7 positions match TRBD1. There are 14 residues in the CDR3. V shed 2 bases and J 4 bases; nucleotides not matched to a gene: 4. Germline CDR1 reads MGHRA; CDR2 reads YSYEKL. Written as DNA, the CDR3 is TGCGCCAGCAGCCAATCGACAGGGACCACTGAAGCTTTCTTT. Encoded protein: CASSQSTGTTEAFF.

J is TRBJ2-3 and V is TRBV5-6, with D perhaps matching TRBD2 (6 bases). This CDR3 is 13 amino acids long. Trimming pared 0 bases from V and 4 bases from J, leaving 6 bases between. CDR1 is SGHDT and CDR2 is YYEEEE in the germline V gene. CDR3 in DNA: TGTGCCAGCAGCTTGGCGGGGGCAGATACGCAGTATTTT. Amino acid sequence: CASSLAGADTQYF.

The CDR3 DNA reads as TGCGCCAGCAGTCAATCGAGCGGCAGGGGGCAAGGCGCGGGGCCCCAGCATTTT. This translates into CASSQSSGRGQGAGPQHF. V gene TRBV23-1 combines with J gene TRBJ1-5; 8 nucleotides align to TRBD1. TRBV23-1 is an open reading frame, and its role is uncertain. With 0 bases clipped from V and 9 bases from J, the junction kept 16 bases outside the gene matches. This CDR3 comprises 18 residues.

In its sample, this clone was seen a few times. The same CDR3 also results from other DNA sequences found in this sample. This sequence joins TRBV25-1 and TRBJ1-2; weak D call: TRBD1 (5 bases). The CDR3 covers 12 residues. With 1 base removed from V and 13 bases from J, the gap between germline ends came to 13 bases. The germline CDR1 and CDR2 sequences are MGHDK and SYGVNS. CDR3 in DNA: TGTGCCAGCAGTGAATCCGGCAGGGCCAGCACCTTC. It specifies CASSESGRASTF.

This rearrangement joins TRBV18 to TRBJ2-1, with 9 bases lining up with TRBD1. The ends lost 3 bases at V and 5 bases at J; junction bases unmatched: 11. CDR3 size: 17 residues. Looked up from germline, CDR1 is KGHSH and CDR2 is LQKENI. CDR3 in amino acids: CASSPRPGTGTHNEQFF. CDR3 bases: TGTGCCAGCTCACCCAGGCCCGGGACAGGGACCCACAATGAGCAGTTCTTC.

This clone showed up just a few times. This chain links TRBV27 with TRBJ1-2, with D unresolved. Germline V lookup: CDR1 MNHEY, CDR2 SMNVEV (reference sequence). The CDR3 sequence is 13 residues long. The V gene lost 2 bases and the J gene lost 0 bases, with 4 bases spanning the gap. This chain's CDR3 is CASSLPANYGYTF. The DNA of the CDR3 is TGTGCCAGCAGTTTACCCGCTAACTATGGCTACACCTTC.

The genes are TRBV18 and TRBJ2-3; D remains ambiguous. The V end was cut by 5 bases, the J end by 1 base, with 10 bases between. The CDR3 is made up of 14 amino acids. Germline V gene lookup returns CDR1 KGHSH and CDR2 LQKENI. CDR3 sequence: CASSVSTRTDTQYF. In nucleotides, the CDR3 is TGTGCCAGCTCAGTAAGCACCCGCACAGATACGCAGTATTTT. The entire variable domain, with the rest obtained from reference TRBV18 and TRBJ2-3, is as follows: NAGVMQNPRHLVRRRGQEARLRCSPMKGHSHVYWYRQLPEEGLKFMVYLQKENIIDESGMPKERFSAEFPKEGPSILRIQQVVRGDSAAYFCASSVSTRTDTQYFGPGTRLTVL.

The V gene is TRBV6-6, the J gene TRBJ1-2; TRBD1 aligns across 8 bases. The CDR3 totals 13 residues. Germline-derived CDR1 and CDR2 are MNHNY and SVGAGI (reference sequence). Trimming took 6 bases from V and 4 from J; bases not matched to a gene: 4. The CDR3 reads CASSPDRGYGYTF. The DNA for the CDR3 is TGTGCCAGCAGCCCTGACAGGGGCTATGGCTACACCTTC.

The chain employs TRBV28 and TRBJ2-2; D not certain. The length of the CDR3 is 15 residues. Germline lookup yields CDR1 MDHEN and CDR2 SYDVKM. V was clipped by 5 bases and J by 5 bases, with 15 bases between them. The DNA for the CDR3 is TGTGCCAGCAGTCGCCCGGGTTCTATGACCGGGGAGCTGTTTTTT. Protein: CASSRPGSMTGELFF. The whole variable domain, remainder taken from reference TRBV28 and TRBJ2-2, is DVKVTQSSRYLVKRTGEKVFLECVQDMDHENMFWYRQDPGLGLRLIYFSYDVKMKEKGDIPEGYSVSREKKERFSLILESASTNQTSMYLCASSRPGSMTGELFFGEGSRLTVL.

This chain uses TRBV5-3 with TRBJ2-7; the D is unclear. TRBV5-3 is an ORF, with its function uncertain. This CDR3 has 13 amino acids. The ends were cut back, 1 base at V and 5 bases at J, with 10 bases in the middle. This CDR3 is CARSLFPSDEQYF. The CDR3 bases are TGTGCCAGAAGCTTGTTCCCTTCAGACGAGCAGTACTTC.

The chain recombines TRBV5-4 with TRBJ1-4; D possibly corresponds to TRBD1 (6 bases). V lost 2 bases, J lost 3 bases, and 8 bases lay in between. This CDR3 has 14 amino acids. The V gene's germline CDR1 is SGHNT and CDR2 YYREEE (reference sequence). The DNA for the CDR3 is TGTGCCAGCAGCTTACAGGGATCTAATGAAAAACTGTTTTTT. This codes for CASSLQGSNEKLFF.

The gene calls are TRBV7-2 and TRBJ1-2; TRBD1 might be the D (6 bases). The V gene's germline CDR1 is SGHTA and CDR2 FQGNSA. The CDR3 length is 15 residues. The V end was cut by 5 bases, the J end by 1 base, with 14 bases between. In DNA form, the CDR3 reads TGTGCCAGCAGCGAGATCAGGGGCTTTAACTATGGCTACACCTTC. This gives the protein CASSEIRGFNYGYTF. Full variable domain (remainder filled in from reference TRBV7-2 and TRBJ1-2): GAGVSQSPSNKVTEKGKDVELRCDPISGHTALYWYRQSLGQGLEFLIYFQGNSAPDKSGLPSDRFSAERTGGSVSTLTIQRTQQEDSAVYLCASSEIRGFNYGYTFGSGTRLTVV.

V and J are TRBV7-2 and TRBJ1-1; 8 bases align to TRBD1. From germline, CDR1 is SGHTA and CDR2 FQGNSA. Trimming cost V 7 bases and J 4 bases; bases outside gene matches: 8. This CDR3 comprises 14 residues. CDR3 DNA sequence: TGTGCCAGCATCTCCCAGGGGGCTGGCACTGAAGCTTTCTTT. This sequence encodes CASISQGAGTEAFF.

J is TRBJ2-5 and V is TRBV5-1, with D possibly matching TRBD1 (7 bases). Germline V gene lookup returns CDR1 SGHRS and CDR2 YFSETQ. Trimming cost V 0 bases and J 5 bases, with 8 bases left between them. The CDR3 consists of 13 residues. CDR3 in DNA: TGCGCCAGCAGCTTGGCAGGGGGGGAGACCCAGTACTTC. It specifies CASSLAGGETQYF. Together with reference TRBV5-1 and TRBJ2-5, the CDR3 gives the full variable domain: KAGVTQTPRYLIKTRGQQVTLSCSPISGHRSVSWYQQTPGQGLQFLFEYFSETQRNKGNFPGRFSGRQFSNSRSEMNVSTLELGDSALYLCASSLAGGETQYFGPGTRLLVL.

This rearrangement joins TRBV25-1 to TRBJ2-5; 8 nucleotides agree with TRBD1. V dropped 0 bases and J dropped 4; count of bases not matched to a gene: 10. There are 17 residues in the CDR3. CDR1 is MGHDK, CDR2 SYGVNS, per germline. The CDR3 region has the DNA TGTGCCAGCAGTGAATATCCCGGACAGGGCTTACGAGAGACCCAGTACTTC. Translating gives CASSEYPGQGLRETQYF.

The genes are TRBV18 and TRBJ2-7, with 10 bases identical to TRBD1. CDR1 and CDR2 from the germline V gene are KGHSH and LQKENI. Unmatched junction bases numbered 4, after V lost 0 bases and J lost 2 bases. The CDR3 covers 16 residues. The CDR3, as DNA: TGTGCCAGCTCACCACCGGGACAGGGGTTCCCCTACGAGCAGTACTTC. Translating gives CASSPPGQGFPYEQYF.

CDR3 in amino acids: CASSLTGSSYEQYF. DNA for the CDR3: TGCGCCAGCAGCCTAACAGGGAGCTCCTACGAGCAGTACTTC. The gene calls are TRBV5-1 and TRBJ2-5; possible D gene TRBD1, 6 bases. The end of the DNA is better explained by TRBJ2-7, so the J call may be wrong. There are 14 residues in the CDR3. Germline CDR1 SGHRS, CDR2 YFSETQ.

The V gene is TRBV27, the J gene TRBJ2-3; possibly TRBD2 for D (6 bases). Germline V gene lookup returns CDR1 MNHEY and CDR2 SMNVEV (reference sequence). The CDR3 loop spans 15 amino acids. Trimming removed 7 bases at V and 1 base at J, with 15 bases between. The CDR3 sequence: CASTIRGAGTDTQYF. The DNA for the CDR3 is TGTGCCAGCACCATCCGCGGGGCTGGCACAGATACGCAGTATTTT.

The chain links TRBV5-1 to TRBJ1-3; 7 nucleotides agree with TRBD1. CDR1 is SGHRS, CDR2 YFSETQ, per germline. The CDR3 runs 16 residues. The V segment lost 4 bases and the J segment 4 bases; nucleotides outside the gene matches: 11. In nucleotides, the CDR3 is TGCGCCAGCAGCGAAACAGGGGTTTTGTCGGGAAACACCATATATTTT. Protein sequence: CASSETGVLSGNTIYF.